The subject of this entry is one T cell receptor (beta chain). This clonotype came up a few times. Its specific antigen is unknown. The junction does not match germline at one end; this may be a read error. The CDR3 numbers 15 residues from cysteine through phenylalanine. Only CDR3 DNA remains: 45 bases, in frame from the first base. The germline V gene (reference sequence) yields SGHKS for CDR1 and YYEKEE for CDR2. TCRbeta-specific cDNA was reverse-transcribed from 500 ng total RNA using a constant-region primer and ProtoScript II reverse transcriptase. The TCRbeta libraries were prepared through three rounds of nested multiplex PCR following a slightly modified ARM-PCR procedure. Multiplex TRBV1-TRBV30 forward primers and a Cbeta reverse primer were used in the first two PCR rounds, each of which was run for roughly 9 cycles. Sample barcodes and Illumina adapters were added in a final 25-cycle PCR using Deep VentR polymerase. Amplicons of 200-500 bp were gel-purified with a QIAquick gel extraction kit before sequencing. The TCRbeta amplicons were sequenced with 250-bp paired-end reads on an Illumina HiSeq 2500. The original pipeline was this. Quality trimming of reads was performed with Trimmomatic v0.33, and paired reads were merged with FLASH v1.2.11 so that full CDR3 sequences could be recovered. V, D and J germline segments were assigned to the rearranged TCRbeta sequences using MiGEC v1.2.1b. VDJtools v1.0.0 computed clonotype statistics and Shannon-Wiener diversity indices. Except for diversity analysis, only the 250 most abundant clonotypes of each sample were used in subsequent analyses to reduce sampling bias. TCRdb reworked the public reads: Q25 trimming with fastp, MiXCR clone assembly, productive beta chains retained. Identical CDR3 proteins give one entry, which carries the most common genes and DNA. The V and J calls and clone size come from TCRdb's table, not from the authors' own analysis. The sample table holds about 21,000 distinct CDR3 sequences, of which approximately 70% were seen once. The ten most abundant clones make up 41% of the sample.

The data originate from a study of tumor-infiltrating lymphocytes in primary liver carcinoma (dated by TCRdb to 2017 to 2019). As for the study more broadly: Of the five patients (three men and two women, aged 30 to 69 years), four had hepatocellular carcinoma and one had combined HCC and intrahepatic cholangiocarcinoma. Each sample produced about 3.65 to 8 million productive TCRbeta reads, and read depth showed no significant difference between tissue types. The 25 or so tumor region samples were profiled with Agilent mRNA microarrays so that TCRbeta repertoire diversity could be related to the local molecular phenotype. A total of some 35 specimens from 5 patients went through TCRbeta repertoire sequencing, namely 25 tumor regions, 5 adjacent noncancerous liver tissues and 5 peripheral blood samples. Technical replicate repertoires showed high reproducibility, with mean shared-clone rates around 0.9 and correlation coefficients above 0.98. Across five regions of each liver tumor, along with adjacent normal tissue and blood, the study brought together TCRbeta repertoire sequencing, expression microarrays and whole-exome sequencing. Tumors of the five patients were stage T1-T3 N0M0 with maximum diameters of 4.2 to 10 cm.

Without any cell sorting, total RNA and DNA were extracted together from approximately 20-30 mg of bulk tissue using the AllPrep DNA/RNA mini kit. Between late 2015 and 2016, five patients in China with histopathologically diagnosed primary liver carcinoma had surgical resection. Chronic HBV infection was present in the patients, and the patients were treatment-naive at sampling. Five spatially separated regions were sampled per tumor: superior, inferior, left-lateral and right-lateral poles, plus the tumor centre. Histology showed that every tumor sample contained more than 85% viable tumor cells. Pieces of fresh tumor and adjacent tissue were cut in half, with one half kept in RNAlater at -80 degrees C and the other half sent for histology. Results the study describes overall, beyond this receptor: Only 4 to 6 patients were included in the study, and the authors note that the findings should be validated in a larger study. Only about 7.5-25% of top clones were present in all five regions of a tumor, suggesting spatial heterogeneity of tumor-infiltrating T cells. Comparison of CD4+ and CD8+ T cell repertoires was precluded by the use of bulk unsorted samples. Because sequencing covered only the TCR beta chain and unpaired alpha chains were not captured, true repertoire diversity is likely underestimated. The top 250 clones made up a significantly larger repertoire fraction in tumors than in blood (p = 0.039). Repertoire overlap was higher between tumor regions (mean roughly 35%) than tumor-adjacent (17%) or tumor-blood (approximately 14%) pairs, consistent with antigen-driven expansion.

The TCR comes from a man aged 35-49 years with primary liver carcinoma and hepatitis B virus infection. The sequencing input was liver tumor tissue from sampling region 1. What the cell subset or site label conveys for this sample: tumor region T1, superior pole. Here the chain combines TRBV5-5 and TRBJ2-3; the D gene cannot be resolved beyond TRBD1 or TRBD2, each matching 5 bases. The CDR3 region: CASRGTGTYADAQYF. The DNA is as follows: TGTGCCAGCAGAGGGACCGGCACCTACGCAGATGCGCAGTATTTT.